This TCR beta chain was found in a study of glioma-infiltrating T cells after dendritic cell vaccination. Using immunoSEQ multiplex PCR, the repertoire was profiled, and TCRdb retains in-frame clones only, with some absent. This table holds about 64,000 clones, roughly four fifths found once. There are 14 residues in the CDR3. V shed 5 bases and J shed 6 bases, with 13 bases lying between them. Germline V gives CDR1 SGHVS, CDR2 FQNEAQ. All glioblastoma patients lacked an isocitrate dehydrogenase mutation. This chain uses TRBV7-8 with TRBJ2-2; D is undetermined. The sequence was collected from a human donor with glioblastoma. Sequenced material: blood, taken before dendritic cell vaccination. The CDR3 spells CASSQPYEAGELFF. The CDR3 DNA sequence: TGTGCCAGCAGCCAGCCGTATGAGGCCGGGGAGCTGTTTTTT.